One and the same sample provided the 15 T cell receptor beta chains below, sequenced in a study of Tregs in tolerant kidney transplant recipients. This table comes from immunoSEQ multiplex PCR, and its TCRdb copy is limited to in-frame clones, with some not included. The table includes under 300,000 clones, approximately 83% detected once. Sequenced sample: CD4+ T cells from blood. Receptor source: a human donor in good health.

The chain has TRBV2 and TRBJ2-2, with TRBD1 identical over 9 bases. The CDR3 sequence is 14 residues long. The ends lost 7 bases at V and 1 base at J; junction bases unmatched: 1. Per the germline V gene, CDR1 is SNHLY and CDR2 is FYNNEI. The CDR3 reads CASTGQGNTGELFF. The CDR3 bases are TGTGCCAGCACGGGACAGGGGAACACCGGGGAGCTGTTTTTT.

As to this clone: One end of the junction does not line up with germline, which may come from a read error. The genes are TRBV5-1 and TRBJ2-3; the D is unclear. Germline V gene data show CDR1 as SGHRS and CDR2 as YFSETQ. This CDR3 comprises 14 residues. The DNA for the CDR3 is TGCGCCAGCAGCTTGGGGGTTAGCAAAGATACGCAGTATTTT. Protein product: CASSLGVSKDTQYF.

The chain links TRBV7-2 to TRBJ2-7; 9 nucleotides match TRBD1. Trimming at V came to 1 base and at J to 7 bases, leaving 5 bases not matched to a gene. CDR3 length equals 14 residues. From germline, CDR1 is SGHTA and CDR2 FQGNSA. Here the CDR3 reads CASSLEGQGREQYF. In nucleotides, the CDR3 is TGTGCCAGCAGCTTAGAGGGACAGGGCCGAGAGCAGTACTTC.

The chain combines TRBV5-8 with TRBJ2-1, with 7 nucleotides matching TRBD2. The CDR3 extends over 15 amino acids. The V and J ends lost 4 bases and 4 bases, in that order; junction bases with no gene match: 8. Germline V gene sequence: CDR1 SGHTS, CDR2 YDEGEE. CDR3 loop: CASSARGGYYNEQFF. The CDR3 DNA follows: TGTGCCAGCAGCGCGAGGGGAGGGTATTACAATGAGCAGTTCTTC.

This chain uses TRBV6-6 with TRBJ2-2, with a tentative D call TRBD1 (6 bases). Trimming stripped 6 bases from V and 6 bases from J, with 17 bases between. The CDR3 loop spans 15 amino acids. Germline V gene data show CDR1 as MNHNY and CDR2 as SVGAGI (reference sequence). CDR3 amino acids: CASRFGRGEAGELFF. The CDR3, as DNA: TGTGCCAGCAGATTCGGCAGGGGAGAAGCCGGGGAGCTGTTTTTT.

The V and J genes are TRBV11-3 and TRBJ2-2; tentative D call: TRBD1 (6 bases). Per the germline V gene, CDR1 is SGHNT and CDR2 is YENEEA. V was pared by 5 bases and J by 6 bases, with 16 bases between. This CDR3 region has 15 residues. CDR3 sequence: CASSPWTAAAGELFF. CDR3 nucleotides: TGTGCCAGCAGCCCTTGGACAGCAGCGGCCGGGGAGCTGTTTTTT.

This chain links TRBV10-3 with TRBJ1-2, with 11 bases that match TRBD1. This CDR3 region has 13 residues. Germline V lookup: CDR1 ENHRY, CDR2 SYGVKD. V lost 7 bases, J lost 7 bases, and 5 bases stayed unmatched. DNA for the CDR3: TGTGCCATCAAAGGACAGGGGGCTCGTGGCTACACCTTC. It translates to CAIKGQGARGYTF.

In DNA form, the CDR3 reads TGTGCCAGCAGTGAAGGTCGGGGGCTTACTGAAGCTTTCTTT. This translates into CASSEGRGLTEAFF. The gene calls are TRBV2 and TRBJ1-1, with D maybe TRBD1 (6 bases). V shed 1 base and J shed 5 bases, with 11 bases lying between them. Looked up from germline, CDR1 is SNHLY and CDR2 is FYNNEI. The CDR3 is 14 amino acids.

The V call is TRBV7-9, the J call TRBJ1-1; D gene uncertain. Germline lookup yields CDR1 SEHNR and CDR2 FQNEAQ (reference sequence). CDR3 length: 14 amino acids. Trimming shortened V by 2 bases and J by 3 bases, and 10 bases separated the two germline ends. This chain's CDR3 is CASSLLGSDTEAFF. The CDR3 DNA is TGTGCCAGCAGCTTACTGGGATCGGACACTGAAGCTTTCTTT.

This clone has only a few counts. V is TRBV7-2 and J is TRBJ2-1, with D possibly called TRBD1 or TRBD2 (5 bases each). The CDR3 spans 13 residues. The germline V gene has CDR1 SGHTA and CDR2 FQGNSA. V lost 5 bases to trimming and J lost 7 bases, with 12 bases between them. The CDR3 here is CASSLGPGNEQFF. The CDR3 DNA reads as TGTGCCAGCAGCCTGGGACCCGGGAATGAGCAGTTCTTC.

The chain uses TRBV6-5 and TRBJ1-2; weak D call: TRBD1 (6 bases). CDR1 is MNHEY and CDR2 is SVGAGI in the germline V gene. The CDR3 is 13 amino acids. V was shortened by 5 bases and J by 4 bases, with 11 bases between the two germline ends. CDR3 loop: CASSTRQVYGYTF. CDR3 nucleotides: TGTGCCAGCAGTACCCGACAGGTCTATGGCTACACCTTC.

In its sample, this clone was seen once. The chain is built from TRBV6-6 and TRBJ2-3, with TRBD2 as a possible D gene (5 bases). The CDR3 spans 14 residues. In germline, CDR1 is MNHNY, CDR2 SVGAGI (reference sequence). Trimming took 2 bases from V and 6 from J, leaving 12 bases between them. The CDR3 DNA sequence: TGTGCCAGCAGTTACCTAAGCGGCCGGGATACGCAGTATTTT. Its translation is CASSYLSGRDTQYF.

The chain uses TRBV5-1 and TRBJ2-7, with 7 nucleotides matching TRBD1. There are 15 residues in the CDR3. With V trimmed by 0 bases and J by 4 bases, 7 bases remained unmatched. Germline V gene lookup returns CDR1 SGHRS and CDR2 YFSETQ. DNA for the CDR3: TGCGCCAGCAGCTTGGTGGGCAGGGGGTTTTACGAGCAGTACTTC. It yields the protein CASSLVGRGFYEQYF.

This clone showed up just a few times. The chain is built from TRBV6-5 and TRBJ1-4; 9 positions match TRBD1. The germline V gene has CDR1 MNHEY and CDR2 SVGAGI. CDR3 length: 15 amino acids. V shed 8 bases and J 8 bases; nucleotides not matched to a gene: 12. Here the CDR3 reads CASGSPRDRDEKLFF. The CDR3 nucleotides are TGTGCCAGCGGATCCCCCCGGGACAGGGACGAAAAACTGTTTTTT.

The CDR3 region has the DNA TGTGCCAGCAGTTCACTTGAGCACACTGAAGCTTTCTTT. Encoded protein: CASSSLEHTEAFF. V is TRBV7-9 and J is TRBJ1-1, with D uncertain. CDR3 length: 13 amino acids. The germline V gene encodes CDR1 SEHNR and CDR2 FQNEAQ (reference sequence). Trimming took 6 bases from V and 3 from J, leaving 11 bases between them.